The clone carrying this T cell receptor (beta chain) turned up a few times. Its specificity is not known. V shed 4 bases and J shed 2 bases, with 8 bases lying between them. CDR1 is SNHLY and CDR2 is FYNNEI in the germline V gene. The length of the CDR3 is 13 residues. The data were taken from a study of somatic mutations in cytotoxic T cells in rheumatoid arthritis. Findings of the study overall: Patients with a largest CD8+ clone exceeding 20% of CD8+ cells numbered about an eighth of the roughly 60. The study found no significant difference in CD8+ T-cell clonality between rheumatoid arthritis patients and age-matched healthy controls.

Some clones are missing from TCRdb's copy, which holds only in-frame ones; the method was immunoSEQ multiplex PCR. The repertoire holds more than 11,000 clones, with 65% to 85% as singletons. Sequencing was done on a sample of CD8+ T cells sorted from blood. The TCR was taken from an adult with rheumatoid arthritis. This sequence joins TRBV2 and TRBJ1-2; no clear D. The DNA of the CDR3 is TGTGCCAGCAGTGGGCGGGGAAACTATGGCTACACCTTC. Encoded protein: CASSGRGNYGYTF.